The rows below give T cell receptor beta chains drawn from one sample of a study of blood T cell repertoires in COVID-19. Profiling relied on immunoSEQ multiplex PCR, and the TCRdb table lists in-frame clones only, not all of them. The table records more than 200,000 clones, around four fifths of them present only once. The specimen was peripheral blood. The receptors stem from a man aged 60-69 years with acute or convalescent COVID-19. CDR3s include the opening cysteine and the closing phenylalanine or tryptophan. D genes are given only for firm matches. Only part of the rows carry a size: once, few, many, or a class if the clone is expanded.

CDR3nt: TGTGCCAGCAGTTCCCGGACAAGGAGATCCTACGAGCAGTACTTC
CDR3aa: CASSSRTRRSYEQYF
abundance: .
j_gene: TRBJ2-7
v_gene: TRBV6-5
d_gene: .

CDR3nt: TGTGCCAGCAGCAGACAGAGCACAGATACGCAGTATTTT
CDR3aa: CASSRQSTDTQYF
abundance: .
j_gene: TRBJ2-3
v_gene: TRBV6-5
d_gene: .

CDR3nt: TGCAGCGTCACACATGGACAGGCTGGGTATCAGCCCCAGCATTTT
CDR3aa: CSVTHGQAGYQPQHF
abundance: .
j_gene: TRBJ1-5
v_gene: TRBV29-1
d_gene: TRBD1

CDR3nt: TGTGCCAGCAGCGCACACAGCACAGATACGCAGTATTTT
CDR3aa: CASSAHSTDTQYF
abundance: many
j_gene: TRBJ2-3
v_gene: TRBV7-9
d_gene: .

CDR3nt: TGCGCCAGCAGCCAAGGGGCCGTGCCCAACAATGAGCAGTTCTTC
CDR3aa: CASSQGAVPNNEQFF
abundance: .
j_gene: TRBJ2-1
v_gene: TRBV4-1
d_gene: .

CDR3nt: TGCAGCGTTGAAGATTTCGGGGGAGGCTACACCTTC
CDR3aa: CSVEDFGGGYTF
abundance: .
j_gene: TRBJ1-2
v_gene: TRBV29-1
d_gene: .

CDR3nt: TGTGCCAGCAGCTTACAGGGGGCAAGGGGTGAGCAGTTCTTC
CDR3aa: CASSLQGARGEQFF
abundance: .
j_gene: TRBJ2-1
v_gene: TRBV9
d_gene: TRBD1

CDR3nt: TGTGCCAGCAGTCGAGAGGGGCGGGAGTTAGTCGGGGAGCTGTTTTTT
CDR3aa: CASSREGRELVGELFF
abundance: .
j_gene: TRBJ2-2
v_gene: TRBV27
d_gene: TRBD2

CDR3nt: TGTGCCAGCAGCTTAGGGTTAGGGGGCACTGAAGCTTTCTTT
CDR3aa: CASSLGLGGTEAFF
abundance: once
j_gene: TRBJ1-1
v_gene: TRBV7-9
d_gene: .

CDR3nt: TGTGCCAGCAACGACAGGGCTGGAGGGCGTGAAGCTTTCTTT
CDR3aa: CASNDRAGGREAFF
abundance: .
j_gene: TRBJ1-1
v_gene: TRBV6-5
d_gene: TRBD1

CDR3nt: TGTGCCAGCAGGGGACAGACCCAAGAGACCCAGTACTTC
CDR3aa: CASRGQTQETQYF
abundance: .
j_gene: TRBJ2-5
v_gene: TRBV6-5
d_gene: TRBD1

CDR3nt: TGTGCCAGCAGTGACGTGCCGGGCTCCTATAATTCACCCCTCCACTTT
CDR3aa: CASSDVPGSYNSPLHF
abundance: .
j_gene: TRBJ1-6
v_gene: TRBV6-4
d_gene: .

CDR3nt: TGTGCCAGCTCATCGACCGGGAAGCTATATGGCTACACCTTC
CDR3aa: CASSSTGKLYGYTF
abundance: .
j_gene: TRBJ1-2
v_gene: TRBV18
d_gene: .

CDR3nt: TGCGCCAGCAGTGAGTCGATGGCGCGGGGGTCCCTACGAAATAATGAAAAACTGTTTTTT
CDR3aa: CASSESMARGSLRNNEKLFF
abundance: .
j_gene: TRBJ1-4
v_gene: TRBV10-2
d_gene: .

CDR3nt: TGTGCCAGCAGTTTGATGTTGGAGGAGACCCAGTACTTC
CDR3aa: CASSLMLEETQYF
abundance: .
j_gene: TRBJ2-5
v_gene: TRBV27
d_gene: .

CDR3nt: TGTGCCAGCTCACCAAATAGGGGTAGCTCCTACAATGAGCAGTTCTTC
CDR3aa: CASSPNRGSSYNEQFF
abundance: .
j_gene: TRBJ2-1
v_gene: TRBV18
d_gene: .

CDR3nt: TGTGCCAGCAGCTTAGATCTGCGGGGGCCGGAAAACTATGGCTACACCTTC
CDR3aa: CASSLDLRGPENYGYTF
abundance: .
j_gene: TRBJ1-2
v_gene: TRBV11-2
d_gene: .

CDR3nt: TGTGCCAGCAGCCAAGAGAGTAGCGGGAAAGCCAATGAGCAGTTCTTC
CDR3aa: CASSQESSGKANEQFF
abundance: .
j_gene: TRBJ2-1
v_gene: TRBV4-2
d_gene: TRBD2

CDR3nt: TGTGCCTGGAGACCCCAGGGTGAAAAACTGTTTTTT
CDR3aa: CAWRPQGEKLFF
abundance: .
j_gene: TRBJ1-4
v_gene: TRBV30
d_gene: .

CDR3nt: TGTGCCAGCAGTTCGACCGGGACAGTCACTAATGAAAAACTGTTTTTT
CDR3aa: CASSSTGTVTNEKLFF
abundance: .
j_gene: TRBJ1-4
v_gene: TRBV27
d_gene: TRBD1

CDR3nt: TGTGCCAGCAGGGGGACAGGGGCTGGAAACACCATATATTTT
CDR3aa: CASRGTGAGNTIYF
abundance: .
j_gene: TRBJ1-3
v_gene: TRBV27
d_gene: TRBD1

CDR3nt: TGTGCCAGCAGTAAAACAGGGGTTCGCGAGACCCAGTACTTC
CDR3aa: CASSKTGVRETQYF
abundance: few
j_gene: TRBJ2-5
v_gene: TRBV6-6
d_gene: TRBD1

CDR3nt: TGTGCCAGCAGTTACGGCGGGACCTCGGGTACGCAGTATTTT
CDR3aa: CASSYGGTSGTQYF
abundance: .
j_gene: TRBJ2-3
v_gene: TRBV6-5
d_gene: .

CDR3nt: TGCGCCAGCAGCTTGGAAGGGGGCCCTGGAAACACCATATATTTT
CDR3aa: CASSLEGGPGNTIYF
abundance: .
j_gene: TRBJ1-3
v_gene: TRBV5-1
d_gene: TRBD1

CDR3nt: TGCGCCAGCAGTCCTGATACGGACAGACCCGCAACCCAGTACTTC
CDR3aa: CASSPDTDRPATQYF
abundance: once
j_gene: TRBJ2-5
v_gene: TRBV5-1
d_gene: .

CDR3nt: TGTGCCAGCAGAAGGGGACTAGGGCGGGGGGAAGATACGCAGTATTTT
CDR3aa: CASRRGLGRGEDTQYF
abundance: few
j_gene: TRBJ2-3
v_gene: TRBV5-5
d_gene: TRBD2

CDR3nt: TGTGCCAGCAGCACACGGACAGGGGGCGACGGCTACACCTTC
CDR3aa: CASSTRTGGDGYTF
abundance: .
j_gene: TRBJ1-2
v_gene: TRBV7-2
d_gene: TRBD1

CDR3nt: TGTGCCAGCGGGTCCGGGGAGAGGCAGTATTTT
CDR3aa: CASGSGERQYF
abundance: .
j_gene: TRBJ2-3
v_gene: TRBV28
d_gene: .

CDR3nt: TGTGCCAGCAGAATCGACAGGGCCCAGCCCCAGCATTTT
CDR3aa: CASRIDRAQPQHF
abundance: .
j_gene: TRBJ1-5
v_gene: TRBV12-3/TRBV12-4
d_gene: TRBD1

CDR3nt: TGTGCCAGCAGCTCTACAGAAAACATTCAGTACTTC
CDR3aa: CASSSTENIQYF
abundance: .
j_gene: TRBJ2-4
v_gene: TRBV7-9
d_gene: .

CDR3nt: TGCGCCAGCAGCTTAGTAACAGTCTCTGGAAACACCATATATTTT
CDR3aa: CASSLVTVSGNTIYF
abundance: .
j_gene: TRBJ1-3
v_gene: TRBV5-1
d_gene: .

CDR3nt: TGTGCCAGCAGCGGAAGGGGGGGAGGAGGGAGGACAGATACGCAGTATTTT
CDR3aa: CASSGRGGGGRTDTQYF
abundance: .
j_gene: TRBJ2-3
v_gene: TRBV7-3
d_gene: .

CDR3nt: TGCGCCAGCAGTGAAGGGACACCGGCAACTAATGAAAAACTGTTTTTT
CDR3aa: CASSEGTPATNEKLFF
abundance: once
j_gene: TRBJ1-4
v_gene: TRBV10-1
d_gene: .

CDR3nt: TGTGCCAGCTCACCATCAATGAACACTGAAGCTTTCTTT
CDR3aa: CASSPSMNTEAFF
abundance: .
j_gene: TRBJ1-1
v_gene: TRBV18
d_gene: .

CDR3nt: TGTGCCAGCAGTTACTCCAGGACAGGAAGGGGACCCCTCCACTTT
CDR3aa: CASSYSRTGRGPLHF
abundance: .
j_gene: TRBJ1-6
v_gene: TRBV6-5
d_gene: TRBD1

CDR3nt: TGTGCCAGCAGCCAAGTCGGAGGCACAGATACGCAGTATTTT
CDR3aa: CASSQVGGTDTQYF
abundance: .
j_gene: TRBJ2-3
v_gene: TRBV4-2
d_gene: .

CDR3nt: TGTGCCAGCAGCCCGGCAGGGGGTTCCTACGAGCAGTACTTC
CDR3aa: CASSPAGGSYEQYF
abundance: .
j_gene: TRBJ2-7
v_gene: TRBV5-4
d_gene: TRBD1

CDR3nt: TGTGCCAGCAGTGAGGGGCTAGCGGGAGGGATAGGGTACAATGAGCAGTTCTTC
CDR3aa: CASSEGLAGGIGYNEQFF
abundance: few
j_gene: TRBJ2-1
v_gene: TRBV6-1
d_gene: TRBD2

CDR3nt: TGCGCCAGCAGCTTGGATGGGACAAACACTGAAGCTTTCTTT
CDR3aa: CASSLDGTNTEAFF
abundance: few
j_gene: TRBJ1-1
v_gene: TRBV5-1
d_gene: .

CDR3nt: TGTGCCAGCAGTTTCTCGGGTTACAATGAGCAGTTCTTC
CDR3aa: CASSFSGYNEQFF
abundance: .
j_gene: TRBJ2-1
v_gene: TRBV28
d_gene: .

CDR3nt: TGTGCCAGCAGCGTAGTTGATGGAGGGACTGAAGCTTTCTTT
CDR3aa: CASSVVDGGTEAFF
abundance: .
j_gene: TRBJ1-1
v_gene: TRBV9
d_gene: .

CDR3nt: TGTGCCAGCAGTTTGTCGGGACAGCGTTTGAAGCGCGACGGATCACCCCTCCACTTT
CDR3aa: CASSLSGQRLKRDGSPLHF
abundance: once
j_gene: TRBJ1-6
v_gene: TRBV27
d_gene: TRBD1

CDR3nt: TGTGCCAGCAGCTCCCCGGGACAGCAAAACACCATATATTTT
CDR3aa: CASSSPGQQNTIYF
abundance: once
j_gene: TRBJ1-3
v_gene: TRBV28
d_gene: TRBD1